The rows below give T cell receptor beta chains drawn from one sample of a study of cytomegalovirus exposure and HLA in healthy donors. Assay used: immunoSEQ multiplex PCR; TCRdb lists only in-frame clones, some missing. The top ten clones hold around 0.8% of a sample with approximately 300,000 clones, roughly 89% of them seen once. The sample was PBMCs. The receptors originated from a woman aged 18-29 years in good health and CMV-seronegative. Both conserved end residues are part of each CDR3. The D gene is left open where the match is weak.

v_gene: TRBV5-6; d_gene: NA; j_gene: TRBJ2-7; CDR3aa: CASSLRRYEQYF
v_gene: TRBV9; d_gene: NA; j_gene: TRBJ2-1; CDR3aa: CASSVSSGPNNEQFF
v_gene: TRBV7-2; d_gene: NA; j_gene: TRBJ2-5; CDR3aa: CASSSGIQETQYF
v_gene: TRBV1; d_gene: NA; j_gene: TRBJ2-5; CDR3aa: CTSSQTFSKERACEETQYF
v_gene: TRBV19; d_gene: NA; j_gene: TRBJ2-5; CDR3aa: CASSGSSLETQYF
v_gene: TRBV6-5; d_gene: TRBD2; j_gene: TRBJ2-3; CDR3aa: CASSHTSGSTDTQYF
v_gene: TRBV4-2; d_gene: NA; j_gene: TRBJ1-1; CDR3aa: CASSPRVNTEAFF
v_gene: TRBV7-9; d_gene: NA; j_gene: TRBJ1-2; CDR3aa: CASTLTQVNYGYTF
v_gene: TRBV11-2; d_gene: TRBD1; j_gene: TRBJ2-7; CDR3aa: CASSLAGTGDEQYF
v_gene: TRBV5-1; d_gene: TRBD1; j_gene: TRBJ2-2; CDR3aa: CASSPNRGRSGELFF
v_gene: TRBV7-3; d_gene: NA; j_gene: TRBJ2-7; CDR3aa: CASSPTVAGLHEQYF
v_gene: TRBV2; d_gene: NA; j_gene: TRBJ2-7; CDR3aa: CASSVDSYEQYF
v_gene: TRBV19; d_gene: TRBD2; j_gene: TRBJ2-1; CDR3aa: CASSWLLAGSSYNEQFF
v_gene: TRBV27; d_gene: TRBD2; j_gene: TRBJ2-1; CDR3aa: CASSLSGTTYNEQFF
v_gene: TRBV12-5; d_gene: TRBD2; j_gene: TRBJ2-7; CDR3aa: CASGLVRTSGIPYEQYF
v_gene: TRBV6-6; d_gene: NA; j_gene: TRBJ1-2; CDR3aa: CASSYSETGGGYTF
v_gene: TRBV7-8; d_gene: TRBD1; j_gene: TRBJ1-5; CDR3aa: CASSSGTGSNQPQHF
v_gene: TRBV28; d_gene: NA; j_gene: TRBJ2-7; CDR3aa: CASSHRFPYEQYF